This T cell receptor (beta chain) was identified in a study of blood T cell repertoires in COVID-19. About the study: Donors in the United States, Italy and Spain gave samples during acute or convalescent COVID-19. Sample material is recorded as cDNA or gDNA derived from T cells, B-cell-depleted T cells, or PBMCs.

V lost 4 bases and J lost 6, with 14 bases in between. CDR1 SGHRS and CDR2 YFSETQ come from the germline V gene. This CDR3 contains 13 residues. In the study's own analysis: Amplifying reference gene primers gave estimates of nucleated cell counts. TCRdb keeps only in-frame clones here, not all; method: immunoSEQ multiplex PCR. Clone size and the V and J calls come from that table; the DNA yielded D and trimming. The sample holds tens of thousands of clones, approximately 92% seen once. V is TRBV5-1 and J is TRBJ2-7, with D perhaps TRBD2 (5 bases). This sequence originates from a man older than 75 with acute or convalescent COVID-19. The sample was peripheral blood. The CDR3 protein is CASSMTGIGEQYF. For the CDR3, the DNA is TGCGCCAGCAGCATGACCGGGATCGGCGAGCAGTACTTC.